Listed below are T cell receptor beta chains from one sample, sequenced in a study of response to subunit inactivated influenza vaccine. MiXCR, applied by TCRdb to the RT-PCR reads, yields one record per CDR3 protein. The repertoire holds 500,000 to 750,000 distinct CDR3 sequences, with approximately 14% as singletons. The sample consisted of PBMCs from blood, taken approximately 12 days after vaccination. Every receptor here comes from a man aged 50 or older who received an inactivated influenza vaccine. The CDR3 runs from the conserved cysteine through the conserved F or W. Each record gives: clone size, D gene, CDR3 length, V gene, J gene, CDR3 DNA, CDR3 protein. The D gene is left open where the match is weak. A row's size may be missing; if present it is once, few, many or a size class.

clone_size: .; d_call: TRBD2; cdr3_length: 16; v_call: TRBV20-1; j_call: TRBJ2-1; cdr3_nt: TGCAGTGCTAGAAGCTCTCTAGCGGGAGAAGGGAGTGAGCAGTTCTTC; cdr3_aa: CSARSSLAGEGSEQFF
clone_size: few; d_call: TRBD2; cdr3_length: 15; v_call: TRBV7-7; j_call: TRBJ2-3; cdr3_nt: TGTGCTAGCAGCAAGAGCGGGGGGAACACAGATACGCAGTATTTT; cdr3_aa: CASSKSGGNTDTQYF
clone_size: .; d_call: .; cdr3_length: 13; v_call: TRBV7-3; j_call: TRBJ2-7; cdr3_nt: TGTGCCAGCAGCAACACTAGGAAGGACGAGCAGTACTTC; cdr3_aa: CASSNTRKDEQYF
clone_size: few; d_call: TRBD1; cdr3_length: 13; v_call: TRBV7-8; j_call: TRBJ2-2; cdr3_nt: TGTGCCAGCCCGACAGGGGCGGGCGGGGAGCTGTTTTTT; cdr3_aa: CASPTGAGGELFF
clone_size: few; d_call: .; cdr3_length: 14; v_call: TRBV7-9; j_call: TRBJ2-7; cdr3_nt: TGTGCCAGCAGCCCTGATCCCAACTCCTACGAGCAGTACTTC; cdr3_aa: CASSPDPNSYEQYF
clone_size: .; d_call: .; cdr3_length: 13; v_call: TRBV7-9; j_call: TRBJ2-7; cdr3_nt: TGTGCCAGCAGCTTAGGATTGGGGTCCGAGCAGTACTTC; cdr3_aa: CASSLGLGSEQYF
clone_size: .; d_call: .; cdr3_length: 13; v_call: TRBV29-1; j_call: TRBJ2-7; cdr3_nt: TGCAGCGTTGAAGTATGGGAGACGTCCGAGCAGTACTTC; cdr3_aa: CSVEVWETSEQYF
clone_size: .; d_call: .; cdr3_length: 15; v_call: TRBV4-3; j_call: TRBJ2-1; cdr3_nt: TGCGCCAGCAGCCATCAATGGGCCAAGGGAAATGAGCAGTTCTTC; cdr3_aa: CASSHQWAKGNEQFF
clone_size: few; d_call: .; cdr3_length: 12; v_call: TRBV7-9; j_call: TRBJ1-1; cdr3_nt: TGTGCCAGCAGCCTTCGATTCACTGAAGCTTTCTTT; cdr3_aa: CASSLRFTEAFF
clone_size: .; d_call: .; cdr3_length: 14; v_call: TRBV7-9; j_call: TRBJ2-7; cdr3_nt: TGTGCCAGCAGCTTAGAAGGGGCGTGGTACGAGCAGTACTTC; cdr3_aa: CASSLEGAWYEQYF
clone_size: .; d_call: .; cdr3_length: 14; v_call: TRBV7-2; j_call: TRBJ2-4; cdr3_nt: TGTGCCAGCAGCTTAGGGGGCCCCTCGGGAGTTCAGTACTTC; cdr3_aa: CASSLGGPSGVQYF
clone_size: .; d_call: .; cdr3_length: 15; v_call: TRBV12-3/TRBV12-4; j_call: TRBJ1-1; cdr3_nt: TGTGCCAGCAGCCTGCAGGCCCTGGGGAACACTGAAGCTTTCTTT; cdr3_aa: CASSLQALGNTEAFF
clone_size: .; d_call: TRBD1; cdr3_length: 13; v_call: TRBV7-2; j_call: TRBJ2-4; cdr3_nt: TGTGCCAGCAGCCCGCGACAGGGAAACATTCAGTACTTC; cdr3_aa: CASSPRQGNIQYF
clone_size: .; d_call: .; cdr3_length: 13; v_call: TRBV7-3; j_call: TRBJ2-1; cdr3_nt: TGTGCCAGCAGCCCCCGACATGATGGTTCTCAGTTCTTC; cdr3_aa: CASSPRHDGSQFF
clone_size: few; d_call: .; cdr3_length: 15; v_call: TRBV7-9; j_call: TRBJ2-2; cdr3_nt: TGTGCCAGCAGCTTAACGTTGCCCGGAGACGGGGAGCTGTTTTTT; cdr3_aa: CASSLTLPGDGELFF
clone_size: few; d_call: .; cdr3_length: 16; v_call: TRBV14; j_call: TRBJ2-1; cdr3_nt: TGTGCCAGCAGCCAAGTGCGCGGGACCTCCTACAATGAGCAGTTCTTC; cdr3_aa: CASSQVRGTSYNEQFF
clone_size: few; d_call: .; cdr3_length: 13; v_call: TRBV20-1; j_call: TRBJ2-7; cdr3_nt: TGCAGTGCTAGTCTACCCCACTCCTACGAGCAGTACTTC; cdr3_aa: CSASLPHSYEQYF
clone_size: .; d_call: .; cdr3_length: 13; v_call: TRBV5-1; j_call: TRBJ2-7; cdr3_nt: TGCGCCAGCAGCGGCGGGACAATTTACGAGCAGTACTTC; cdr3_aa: CASSGGTIYEQYF
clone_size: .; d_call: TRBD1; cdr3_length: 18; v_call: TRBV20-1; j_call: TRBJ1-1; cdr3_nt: TGCAGTGCCAGGCCGGCTCGGGGACAGGAACTGATGAACACTGAAGCTTTCTTT; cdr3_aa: CSARPARGQELMNTEAFF
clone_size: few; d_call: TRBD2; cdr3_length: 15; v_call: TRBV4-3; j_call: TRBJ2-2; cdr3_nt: TGCGCCAGCAGCCAAGCTAGCGGGAGAGCCGGGGAGCTGTTTTTT; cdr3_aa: CASSQASGRAGELFF
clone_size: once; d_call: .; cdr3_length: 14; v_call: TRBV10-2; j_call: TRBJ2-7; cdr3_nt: TGCGCCAGCCAGCCGTCAGCTCAAACCTACGAGCAGTACTTC; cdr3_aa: CASQPSAQTYEQYF
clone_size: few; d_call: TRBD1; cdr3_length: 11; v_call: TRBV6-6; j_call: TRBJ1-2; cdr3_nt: TGTGCCAGCAGGACAGGGGACGGCTACACCTTC; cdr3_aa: CASRTGDGYTF
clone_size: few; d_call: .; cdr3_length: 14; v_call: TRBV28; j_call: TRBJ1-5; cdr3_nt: TGTGCCAGCAACGGAGGGGGAGGCAATCAGCCCCAGCATTTT; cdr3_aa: CASNGGGGNQPQHF
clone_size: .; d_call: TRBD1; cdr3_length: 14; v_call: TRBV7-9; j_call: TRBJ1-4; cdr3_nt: TGTGCCAGCAGTACCGGGACAGGGTCTGAAAAACTGTTTTTT; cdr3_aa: CASSTGTGSEKLFF
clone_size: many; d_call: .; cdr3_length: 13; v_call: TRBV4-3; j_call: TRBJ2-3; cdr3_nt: TGCGCCAGCAGCCCGAAAACCGTGGGGGGGCAGTATTTT; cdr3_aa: CASSPKTVGGQYF
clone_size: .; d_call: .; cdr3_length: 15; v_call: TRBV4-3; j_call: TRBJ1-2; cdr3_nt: TGCGCCAGCAGCCAAGGAGGGGACATTTCAGGCGGCTACACCTTC; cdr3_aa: CASSQGGDISGGYTF
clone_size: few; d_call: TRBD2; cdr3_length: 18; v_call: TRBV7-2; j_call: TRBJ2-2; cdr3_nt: TGTGCCAGCAGCTTCCTCAGAGGACTAGCGGGGGACACCGGGGAGCTGTTTTTT; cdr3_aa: CASSFLRGLAGDTGELFF
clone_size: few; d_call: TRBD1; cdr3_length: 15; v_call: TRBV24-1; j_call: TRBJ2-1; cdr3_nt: TGTGCCACCAGTGATAGGACAGGGGCCTACAATGAGCAGTTCTTC; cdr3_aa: CATSDRTGAYNEQFF
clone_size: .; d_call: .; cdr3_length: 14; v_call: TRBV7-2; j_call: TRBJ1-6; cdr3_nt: TGTGCCAGCAGCTTATCCCGGAAAAATTCACCCCTCCACTTT; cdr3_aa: CASSLSRKNSPLHF
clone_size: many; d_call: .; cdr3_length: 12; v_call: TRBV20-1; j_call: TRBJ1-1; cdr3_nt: TGCAGTGCTAGTGCGGTAAACACTGAAGCTTTCTTT; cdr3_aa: CSASAVNTEAFF
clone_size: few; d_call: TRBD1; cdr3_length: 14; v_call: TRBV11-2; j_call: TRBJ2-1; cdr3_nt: TGTGCCAGCAGCTCCCTAGCAGGGGGTAGTGAGCAGTTCTTC; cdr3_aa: CASSSLAGGSEQFF
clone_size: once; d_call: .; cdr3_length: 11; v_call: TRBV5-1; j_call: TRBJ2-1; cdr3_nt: TGCGCCAGCAGCATAAGCGGCGCTCGGGTCTTC; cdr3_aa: CASSISGARVF
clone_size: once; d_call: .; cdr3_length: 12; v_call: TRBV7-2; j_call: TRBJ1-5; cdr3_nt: TGTGCCAGCAGCCTACACGATCAGCCCCAGCATTTT; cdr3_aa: CASSLHDQPQHF
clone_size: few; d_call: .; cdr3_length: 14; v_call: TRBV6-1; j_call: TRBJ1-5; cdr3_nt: TGTGCCAGCAGTGCGGGCGAGCGAGGTCAGCCCCAGCATTTT; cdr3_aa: CASSAGERGQPQHF
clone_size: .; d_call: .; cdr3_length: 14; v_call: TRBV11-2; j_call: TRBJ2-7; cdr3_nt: TGTGCCAGCAGCTTTGGGGGACAAGGCTACGAGCAGTACTTC; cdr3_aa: CASSFGGQGYEQYF
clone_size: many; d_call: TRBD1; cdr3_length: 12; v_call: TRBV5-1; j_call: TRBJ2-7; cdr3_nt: TGCGCCAGCAGCCCTGGACAGGGGCAGCAGTACTTC; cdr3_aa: CASSPGQGQQYF
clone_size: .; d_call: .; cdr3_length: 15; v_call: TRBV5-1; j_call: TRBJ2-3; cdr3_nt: TGCGCCAGCAGCTGGGGGGACAGACACACAGATACGCAGTATTTT; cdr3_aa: CASSWGDRHTDTQYF
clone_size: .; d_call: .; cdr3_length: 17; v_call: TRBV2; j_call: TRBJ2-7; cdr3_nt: TGTGCCAGCAGCCACACGAAAAGGGGGGACTCCCTTGGGGAGCAGTACTTC; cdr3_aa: CASSHTKRGDSLGEQYF
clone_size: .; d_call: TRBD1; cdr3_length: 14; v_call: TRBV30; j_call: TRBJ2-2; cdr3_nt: TGTGCCTGGAAGACAGGGAATAACGCCGGGGAGCTGTTTTTT; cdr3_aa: CAWKTGNNAGELFF
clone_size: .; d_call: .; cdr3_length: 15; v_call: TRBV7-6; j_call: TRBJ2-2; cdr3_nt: TGTGCCAGCAGCTTAGGTTCCTCGGGAACCGGGGAGCTGTTTTTT; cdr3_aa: CASSLGSSGTGELFF
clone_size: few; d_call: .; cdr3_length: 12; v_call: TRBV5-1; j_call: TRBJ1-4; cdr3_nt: TGCGCCAGCAGCTTGGGCTCCGAAAAACTGTTTTTT; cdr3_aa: CASSLGSEKLFF